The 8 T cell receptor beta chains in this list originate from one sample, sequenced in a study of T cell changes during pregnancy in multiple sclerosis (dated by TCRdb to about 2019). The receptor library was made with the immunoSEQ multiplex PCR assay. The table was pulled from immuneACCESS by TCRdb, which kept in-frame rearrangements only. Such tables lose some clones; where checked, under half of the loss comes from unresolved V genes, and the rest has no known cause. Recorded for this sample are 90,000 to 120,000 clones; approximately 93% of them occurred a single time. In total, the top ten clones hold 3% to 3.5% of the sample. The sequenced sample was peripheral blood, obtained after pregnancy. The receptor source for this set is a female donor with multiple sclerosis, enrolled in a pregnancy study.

CDR3 coding DNA: TGTGCCAGCACCCGGGGGAGCTCCTACGAGCAGTACTTC. Encoded protein: CASTRGSSYEQYF. V gene TRBV2 combines with J gene TRBJ2-7; possible D gene TRBD2, 6 bases. The germline V gene has CDR1 SNHLY and CDR2 FYNNEI. V shed 7 bases and J shed 0 bases, with 10 bases lying between them. The length of the CDR3 is 13 residues.

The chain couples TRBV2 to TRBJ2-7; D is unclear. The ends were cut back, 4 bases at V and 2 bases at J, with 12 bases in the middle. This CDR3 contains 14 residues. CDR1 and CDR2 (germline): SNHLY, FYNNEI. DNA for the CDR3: TGTGCCAGCAGTGTCCGCGGCAGCGCCTACGAGCAGTACTTC. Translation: CASSVRGSAYEQYF.

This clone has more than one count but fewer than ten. This CDR3 is CSVGTGSGTEAFF. The CDR3 coding sequence is TGCAGCGTTGGGACCGGGAGTGGAACTGAAGCTTTCTTT. The chain has TRBV29-1 and TRBJ1-1, with D uncertain. CDR3 length equals 13 residues. The germline V gene encodes CDR1 SQVTM and CDR2 ANQGSEA. Trimming cost V 4 bases and J 5 bases, with 14 bases left between them.

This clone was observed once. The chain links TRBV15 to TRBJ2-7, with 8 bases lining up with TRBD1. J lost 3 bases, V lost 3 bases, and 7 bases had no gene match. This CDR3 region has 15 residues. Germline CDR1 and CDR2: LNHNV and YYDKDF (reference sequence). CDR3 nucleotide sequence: TGTGCCACCAGCAGGATAGGACAGGGACTCTACGAGCAGTACTTC. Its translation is CATSRIGQGLYEQYF.

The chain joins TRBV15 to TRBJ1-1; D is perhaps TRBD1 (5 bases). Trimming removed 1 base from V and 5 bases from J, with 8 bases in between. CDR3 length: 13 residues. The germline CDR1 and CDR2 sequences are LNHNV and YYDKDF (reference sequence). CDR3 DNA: TGTGCCACCAGCAGAGTTCGGGGGACTGAAGCTTTCTTT. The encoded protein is CATSRVRGTEAFF.

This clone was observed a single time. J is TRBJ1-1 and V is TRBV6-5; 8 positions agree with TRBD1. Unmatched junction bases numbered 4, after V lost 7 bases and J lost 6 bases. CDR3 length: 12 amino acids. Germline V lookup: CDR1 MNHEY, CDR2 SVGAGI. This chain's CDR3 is CASNTGGAEAFF. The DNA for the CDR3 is TGTGCCAGCAATACAGGGGGGGCTGAAGCTTTCTTT.

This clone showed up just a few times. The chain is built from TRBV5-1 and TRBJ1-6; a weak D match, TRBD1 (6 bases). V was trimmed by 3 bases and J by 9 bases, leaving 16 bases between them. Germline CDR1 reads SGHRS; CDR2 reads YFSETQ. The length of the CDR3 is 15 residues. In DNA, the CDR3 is TGCGCCAGCAGCTGGTGGGGGACAACGAGTTCACCCCTCCACTTT. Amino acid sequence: CASSWWGTTSSPLHF.

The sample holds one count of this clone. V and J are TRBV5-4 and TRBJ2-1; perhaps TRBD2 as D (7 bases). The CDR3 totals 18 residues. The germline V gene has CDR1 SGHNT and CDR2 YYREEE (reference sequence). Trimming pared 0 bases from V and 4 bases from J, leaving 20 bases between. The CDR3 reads CASSLGPLGAGAYNEQFF. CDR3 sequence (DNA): TGTGCCAGCAGCTTGGGACCCCTCGGGGCGGGGGCTTACAATGAGCAGTTCTTC.